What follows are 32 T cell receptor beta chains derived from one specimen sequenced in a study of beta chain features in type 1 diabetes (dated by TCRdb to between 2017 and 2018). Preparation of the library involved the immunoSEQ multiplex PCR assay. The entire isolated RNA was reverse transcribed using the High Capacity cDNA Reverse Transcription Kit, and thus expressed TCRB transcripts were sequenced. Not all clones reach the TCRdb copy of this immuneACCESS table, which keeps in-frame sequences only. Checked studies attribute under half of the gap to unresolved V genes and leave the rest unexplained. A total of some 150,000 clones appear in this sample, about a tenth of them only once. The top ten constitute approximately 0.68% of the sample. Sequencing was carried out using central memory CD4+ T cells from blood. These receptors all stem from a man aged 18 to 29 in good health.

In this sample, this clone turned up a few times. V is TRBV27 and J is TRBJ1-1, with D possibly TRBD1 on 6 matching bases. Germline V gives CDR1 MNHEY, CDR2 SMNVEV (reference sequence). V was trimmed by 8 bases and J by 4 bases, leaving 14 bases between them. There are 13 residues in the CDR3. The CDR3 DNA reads TGTGCCAGCTCCCGAGAAGGGGGCACTGAAGCTTTCTTT. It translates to CASSREGGTEAFF.

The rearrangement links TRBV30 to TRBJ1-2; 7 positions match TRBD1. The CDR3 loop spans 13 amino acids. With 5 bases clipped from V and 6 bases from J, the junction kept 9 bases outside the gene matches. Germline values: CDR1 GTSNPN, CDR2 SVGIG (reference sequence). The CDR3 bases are TGTGCCTGGGATAATACAGGGGTGGATGGCTACACCTTC. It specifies CAWDNTGVDGYTF.

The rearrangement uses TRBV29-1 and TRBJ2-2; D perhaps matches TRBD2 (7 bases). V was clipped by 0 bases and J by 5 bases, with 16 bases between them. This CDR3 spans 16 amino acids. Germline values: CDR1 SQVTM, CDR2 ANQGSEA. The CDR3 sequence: CSVEDLEQGGTGELFF. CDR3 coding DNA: TGCAGCGTTGAAGATCTTGAACAGGGAGGGACCGGGGAGCTGTTTTTT.

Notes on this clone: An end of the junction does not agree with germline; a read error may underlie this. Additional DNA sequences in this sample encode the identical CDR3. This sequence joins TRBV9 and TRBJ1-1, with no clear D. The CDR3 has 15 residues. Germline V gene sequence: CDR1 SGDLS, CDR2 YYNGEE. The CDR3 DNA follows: TGTGCCAGCAGCGTAGGGGCAGGCATGAACACCGAAGCTTTCTTT. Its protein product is CASSVGAGMNTEAFF.

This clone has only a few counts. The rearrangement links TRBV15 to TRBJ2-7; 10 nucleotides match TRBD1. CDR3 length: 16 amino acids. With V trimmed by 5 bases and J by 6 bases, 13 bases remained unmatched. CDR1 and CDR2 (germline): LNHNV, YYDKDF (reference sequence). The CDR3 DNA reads TGTGCCACCAGCCGAGGGCCAGGGACAGGGGTTCCCGAGCAGTACTTC. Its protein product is CATSRGPGTGVPEQYF.

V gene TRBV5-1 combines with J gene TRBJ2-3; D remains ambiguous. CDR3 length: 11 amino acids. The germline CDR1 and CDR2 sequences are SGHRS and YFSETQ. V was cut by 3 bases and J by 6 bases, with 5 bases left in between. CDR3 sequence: CASSSSDTQYF. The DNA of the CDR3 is TGCGCCAGCAGCTCCTCGGATACGCAGTATTTT.

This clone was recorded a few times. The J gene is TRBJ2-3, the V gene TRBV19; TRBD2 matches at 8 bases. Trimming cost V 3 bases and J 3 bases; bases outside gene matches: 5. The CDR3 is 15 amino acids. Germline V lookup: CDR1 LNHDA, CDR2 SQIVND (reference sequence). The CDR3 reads CASSIVAGGTDTQYF. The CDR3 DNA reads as TGTGCCAGTAGTATCGTGGCGGGGGGAACAGATACGCAGTATTTT.

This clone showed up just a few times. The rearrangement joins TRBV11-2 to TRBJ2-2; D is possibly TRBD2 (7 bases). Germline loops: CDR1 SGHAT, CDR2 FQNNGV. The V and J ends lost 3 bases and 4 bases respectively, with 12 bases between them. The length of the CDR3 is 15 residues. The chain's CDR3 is CASSFFRGATGELFF. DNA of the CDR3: TGTGCCAGCAGCTTTTTTCGGGGGGCCACCGGGGAGCTGTTTTTT.

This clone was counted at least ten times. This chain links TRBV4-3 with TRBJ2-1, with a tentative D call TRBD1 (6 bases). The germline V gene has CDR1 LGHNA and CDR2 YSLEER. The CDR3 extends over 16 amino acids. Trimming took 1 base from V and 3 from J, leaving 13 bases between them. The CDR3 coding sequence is TGCGCCAGCAGCCAAGGAGAGGACAGCCTCTACAATGAGCAGTTCTTC. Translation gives CASSQGEDSLYNEQFF.

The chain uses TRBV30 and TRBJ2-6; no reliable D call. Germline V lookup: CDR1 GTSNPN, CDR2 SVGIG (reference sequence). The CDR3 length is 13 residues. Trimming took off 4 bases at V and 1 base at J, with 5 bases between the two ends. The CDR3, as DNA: TGTGCCTGGACCCTATCTGGGGCCAACGTCCTGACTTTC. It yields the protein CAWTLSGANVLTF.

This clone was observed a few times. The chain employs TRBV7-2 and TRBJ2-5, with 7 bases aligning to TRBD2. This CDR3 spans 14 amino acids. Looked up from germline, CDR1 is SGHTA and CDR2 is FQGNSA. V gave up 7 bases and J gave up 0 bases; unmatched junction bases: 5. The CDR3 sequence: CASTRGVYQETQYF. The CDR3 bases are TGTGCCAGCACCCGGGGGGTTTACCAAGAGACCCAGTACTTC.

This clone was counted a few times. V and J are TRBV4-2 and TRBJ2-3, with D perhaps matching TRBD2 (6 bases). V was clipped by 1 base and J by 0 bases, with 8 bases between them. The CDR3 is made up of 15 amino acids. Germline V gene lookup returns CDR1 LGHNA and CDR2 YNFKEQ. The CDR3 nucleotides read TGTGCCAGCAGCCAAGTCGGGGGAAGCACAGATACGCAGTATTTT. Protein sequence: CASSQVGGSTDTQYF.

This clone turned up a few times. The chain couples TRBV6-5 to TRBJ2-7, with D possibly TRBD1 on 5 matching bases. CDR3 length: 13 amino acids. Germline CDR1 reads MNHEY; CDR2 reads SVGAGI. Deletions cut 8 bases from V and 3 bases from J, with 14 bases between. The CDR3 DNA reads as TGTGCCAGCGGGCCGTCTCAGGGCTACGAGCAGTACTTC. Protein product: CASGPSQGYEQYF.

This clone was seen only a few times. CDR3 residues: CASSQALAGGREQFF. The CDR3, as DNA: TGCGCCAGCAGCCAAGCACTAGCGGGGGGCCGTGAGCAGTTCTTC. This rearrangement joins TRBV4-3 to TRBJ2-1, with 12 nucleotides matching TRBD2. This CDR3 has 15 residues. V shed 1 base, J shed 9 bases, and the junction held 4 bases outside the gene matches. Looked up from germline, CDR1 is LGHNA and CDR2 is YSLEER.

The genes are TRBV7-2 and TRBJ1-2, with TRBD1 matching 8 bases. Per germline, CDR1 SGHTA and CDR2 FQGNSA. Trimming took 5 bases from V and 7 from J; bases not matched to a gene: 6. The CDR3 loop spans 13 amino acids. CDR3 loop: CASSPTDRVGYTF. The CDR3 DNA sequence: TGTGCCAGCAGCCCGACGGACAGGGTTGGCTACACCTTC.

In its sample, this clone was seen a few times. The CDR3 nucleotides read TGTGCCAGCAGCCTTAATGGGAGGTCTGGAAACACCATATATTTT. Translation: CASSLNGRSGNTIYF. The chain recombines TRBV4-2 with TRBJ1-3; no clear D gene. Germline loops: CDR1 LGHNA, CDR2 YNFKEQ. V was pared by 4 bases and J by 1 base, with 11 bases between. The CDR3 contains 15 residues.

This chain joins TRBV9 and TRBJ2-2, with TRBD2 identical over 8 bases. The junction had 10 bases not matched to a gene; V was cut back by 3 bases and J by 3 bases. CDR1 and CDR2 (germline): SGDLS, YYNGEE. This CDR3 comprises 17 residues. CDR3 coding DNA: TGTGCCAGCAGCGCCCCCTATAGCGGGGAGTACACCGGGGAGCTGTTTTTT. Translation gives CASSAPYSGEYTGELFF.

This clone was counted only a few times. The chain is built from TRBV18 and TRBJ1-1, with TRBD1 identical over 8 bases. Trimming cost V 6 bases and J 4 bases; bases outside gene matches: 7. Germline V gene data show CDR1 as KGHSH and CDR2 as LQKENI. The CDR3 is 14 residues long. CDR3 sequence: CASSGQGMGTEAFF. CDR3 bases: TGTGCCAGCTCCGGACAGGGAATGGGCACTGAAGCTTTCTTT. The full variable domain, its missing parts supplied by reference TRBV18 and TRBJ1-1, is NAGVMQNPRHLVRRRGQEARLRCSPMKGHSHVYWYRQLPEEGLKFMVYLQKENIIDESGMPKERFSAEFPKEGPSILRIQQVVRGDSAAYFCASSGQGMGTEAFFGQGTRLTVV.

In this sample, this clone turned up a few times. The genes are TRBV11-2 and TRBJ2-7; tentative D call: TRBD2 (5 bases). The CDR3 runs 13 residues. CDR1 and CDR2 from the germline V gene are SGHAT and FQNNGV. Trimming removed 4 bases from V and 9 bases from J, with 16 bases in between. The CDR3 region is CASSSRGMVAQYF. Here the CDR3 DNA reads TGTGCCAGCAGCTCTCGAGGGATGGTGGCGCAGTACTTC.

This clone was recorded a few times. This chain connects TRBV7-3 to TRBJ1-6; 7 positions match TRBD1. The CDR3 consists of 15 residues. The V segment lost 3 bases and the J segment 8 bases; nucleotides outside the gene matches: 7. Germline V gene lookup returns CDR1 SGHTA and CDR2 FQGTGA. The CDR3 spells CASSFSGTEDSPLHF. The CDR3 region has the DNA TGTGCCAGCAGCTTCTCCGGGACAGAGGATTCACCCCTCCACTTT.

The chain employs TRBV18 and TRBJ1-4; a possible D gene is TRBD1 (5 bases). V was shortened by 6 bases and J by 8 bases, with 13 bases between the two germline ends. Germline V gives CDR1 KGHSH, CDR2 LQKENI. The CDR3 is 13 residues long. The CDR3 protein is CASSSRTREKLFF. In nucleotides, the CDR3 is TGTGCCAGCTCCTCCAGGACAAGGGAAAAACTGTTTTTT.

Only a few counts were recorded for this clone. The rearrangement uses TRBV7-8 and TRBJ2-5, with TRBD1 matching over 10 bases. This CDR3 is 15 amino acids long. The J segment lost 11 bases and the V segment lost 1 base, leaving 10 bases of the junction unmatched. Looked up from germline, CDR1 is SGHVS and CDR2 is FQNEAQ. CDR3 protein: CASSLGGTGVGEQYF. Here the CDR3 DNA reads TGTGCCAGCAGCTTAGGCGGGACAGGGGTCGGGGAGCAGTACTTC.

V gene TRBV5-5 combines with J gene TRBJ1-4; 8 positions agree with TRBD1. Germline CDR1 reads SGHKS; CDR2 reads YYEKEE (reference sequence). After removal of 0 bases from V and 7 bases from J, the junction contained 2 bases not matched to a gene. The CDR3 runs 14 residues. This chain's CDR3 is CASSLGQGTEKLFF. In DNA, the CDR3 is TGTGCCAGCAGCTTGGGACAGGGGACTGAAAAACTGTTTTTT.

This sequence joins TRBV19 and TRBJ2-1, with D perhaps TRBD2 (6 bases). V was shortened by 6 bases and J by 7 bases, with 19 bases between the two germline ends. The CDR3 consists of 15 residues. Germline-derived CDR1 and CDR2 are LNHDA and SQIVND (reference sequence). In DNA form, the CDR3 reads TGTGCCAGTAGGAGGGAACCGTTCCGGGGGAATGAGCAGTTCTTC. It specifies CASRREPFRGNEQFF.

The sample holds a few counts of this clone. Here the CDR3 reads CASSLGAESEQYF. The CDR3 DNA sequence: TGTGCCAGCAGCTTAGGGGCCGAAAGCGAGCAGTACTTC. The chain couples TRBV7-9 to TRBJ2-7; D is uncertain. Germline lookup yields CDR1 SEHNR and CDR2 FQNEAQ (reference sequence). CDR3 length: 13 amino acids. Trimming took 1 base from V and 6 from J, leaving 10 bases between them.

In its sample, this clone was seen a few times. CDR3 sequence (DNA): TGTGCCAGCAGCCCGGGGCCTAGCGGGGCCGGCAATGAGCAGTTCTTC. This gives the protein CASSPGPSGAGNEQFF. J is TRBJ2-1 and V is TRBV9; 9 bases line up with TRBD2. This CDR3 contains 16 residues. From germline, CDR1 is SGDLS and CDR2 YYNGEE. Trimming removed 4 bases from V and 6 bases from J; junction bases left unmatched: 11.

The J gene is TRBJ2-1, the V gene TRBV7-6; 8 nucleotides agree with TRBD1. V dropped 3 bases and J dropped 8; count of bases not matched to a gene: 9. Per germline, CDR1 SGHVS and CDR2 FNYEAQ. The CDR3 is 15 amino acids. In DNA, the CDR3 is TGTGCCAGCAGCTTCCGGACAGGGTGGGTCGATGAGCAGTTCTTC. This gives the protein CASSFRTGWVDEQFF.

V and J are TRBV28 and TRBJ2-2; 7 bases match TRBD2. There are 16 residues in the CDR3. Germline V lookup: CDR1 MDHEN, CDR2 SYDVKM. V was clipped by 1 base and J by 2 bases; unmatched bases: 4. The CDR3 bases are TGTGCCAGCAGTTTATACGGCGGGGGTAACACCGGGGAGCTGTTTTTT. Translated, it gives CASSLYGGGNTGELFF.

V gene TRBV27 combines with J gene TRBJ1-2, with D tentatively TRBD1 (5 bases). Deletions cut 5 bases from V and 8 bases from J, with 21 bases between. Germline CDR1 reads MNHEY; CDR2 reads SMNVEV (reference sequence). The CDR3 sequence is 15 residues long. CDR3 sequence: CASSKGSRTPSGYTF. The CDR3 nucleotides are TGTGCCAGCAGTAAGGGTAGCAGGACACCGTCAGGCTACACCTTC.

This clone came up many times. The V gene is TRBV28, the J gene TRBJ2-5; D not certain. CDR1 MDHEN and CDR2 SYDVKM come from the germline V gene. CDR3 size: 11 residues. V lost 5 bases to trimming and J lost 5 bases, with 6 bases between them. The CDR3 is CASSAEETQYF. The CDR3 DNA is TGTGCCAGCAGTGCCGAGGAGACCCAGTACTTC.

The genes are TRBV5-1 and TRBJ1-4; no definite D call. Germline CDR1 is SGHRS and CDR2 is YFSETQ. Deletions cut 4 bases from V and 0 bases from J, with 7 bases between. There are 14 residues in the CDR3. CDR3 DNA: TGCGCCAGCAGCCCCGTTTCAACTAATGAAAAACTGTTTTTT. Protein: CASSPVSTNEKLFF. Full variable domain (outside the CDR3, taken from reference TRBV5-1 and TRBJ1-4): KAGVTQTPRYLIKTRGQQVTLSCSPISGHRSVSWYQQTPGQGLQFLFEYFSETQRNKGNFPGRFSGRQFSNSRSEMNVSTLELGDSALYLCASSPVSTNEKLFFGSGTQLSVL.

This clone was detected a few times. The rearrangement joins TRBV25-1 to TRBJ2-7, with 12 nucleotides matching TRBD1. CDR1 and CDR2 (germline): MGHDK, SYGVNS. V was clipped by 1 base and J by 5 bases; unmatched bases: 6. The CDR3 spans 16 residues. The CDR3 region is CASSELKGQGAHEQYF. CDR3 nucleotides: TGTGCCAGCAGTGAATTAAAGGGACAGGGGGCCCACGAGCAGTACTTC.